The next 4 T cell receptor beta chains were all read from a single sample in a study of graft-versus-host responses after intestinal transplantation. Antigens of these TCRs are unknown. Assay used: immunoSEQ multiplex PCR; TCRdb lists only in-frame clones, some missing. The table lists about 88,000 clones, roughly 93% of them singletons, with approximately 0.2% in the top ten. This material consisted of unstimulated CD4+ T cells sorted from spleen or lymph node cells, taken before transplant. All receptors derive from a human donor who was the organ donor for an intestinal transplant.

The chain is built from TRBV7-2 and TRBJ1-3; D is unclear. V was shortened by 6 bases and J by 0 bases, with 12 bases between the two germline ends. The CDR3 is 15 residues long. Germline lookup yields CDR1 SGHTA and CDR2 FQGNSA. The DNA of the CDR3 is TGTGCCAGCAGTCCTATAGTGTCCTCTGGAAACACCATATATTTT. This translates into CASSPIVSSGNTIYF.

J is TRBJ1-2 and V is TRBV6-5; TRBD1 agrees at 10 bases. Germline trimming cut 5 bases from V and 6 bases from J; bases unmatched to any gene: 9. The CDR3 extends over 15 amino acids. Germline lookup yields CDR1 MNHEY and CDR2 SVGAGI. DNA for the CDR3: TGTGCCAGCAGTCGGGGGTACGGGACAGGGGATGGCTACACCTTC. It translates to CASSRGYGTGDGYTF.

The DNA of the CDR3 is TGCGCCAGCAGCTTGGCAACACAGAACACTGAAGCTTTCTTT. Protein product: CASSLATQNTEAFF. This chain connects TRBV5-1 to TRBJ1-1; no definite D call. V was trimmed by 0 bases and J by 1 base, leaving 7 bases between them. Germline-derived CDR1 and CDR2 are SGHRS and YFSETQ. The CDR3 is 14 residues long.

This sequence joins TRBV28 and TRBJ1-6; maybe TRBD1 (6 bases). V lost 3 bases and J 6 bases, leaving 9 bases between the germline ends. There are 14 residues in the CDR3. The germline V gene has CDR1 MDHEN and CDR2 SYDVKM. CDR3 protein: CASSLQGGNSPLHF. The CDR3 DNA follows: TGTGCCAGCAGTTTGCAAGGGGGTAATTCACCCCTCCACTTT.